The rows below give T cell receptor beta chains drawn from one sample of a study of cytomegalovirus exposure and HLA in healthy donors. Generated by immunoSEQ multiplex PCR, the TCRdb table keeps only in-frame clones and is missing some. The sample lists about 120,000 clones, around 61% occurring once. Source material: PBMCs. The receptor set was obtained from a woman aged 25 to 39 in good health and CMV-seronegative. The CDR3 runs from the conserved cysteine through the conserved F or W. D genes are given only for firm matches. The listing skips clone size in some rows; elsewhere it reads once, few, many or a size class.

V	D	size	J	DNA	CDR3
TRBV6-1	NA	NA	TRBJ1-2	TGTGCCAGCATCCCCCGGCAGGGCAACTACGGCTACACCTTC	CASIPRQGNYGYTF
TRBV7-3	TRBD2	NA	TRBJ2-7	TGTGCCAGCAGCCCAATAGCGGGAGGGCGCGAGCAGTACTTC	CASSPIAGGREQYF
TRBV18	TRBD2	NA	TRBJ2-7	TGTGCCAGCTCACCCGGGACTAGCGTCTACGAGCAGTACTTC	CASSPGTSVYEQYF
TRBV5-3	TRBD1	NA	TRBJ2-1	TGTGCCAGAAGCTTGAGGGGGCGCACTGAGCAGTTCTTC	CARSLRGRTEQFF
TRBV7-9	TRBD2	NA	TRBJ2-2	TGTGCCACCCTTCTTGCGGGAGCGAACACCGGGGAGCTGTTTTTT	CATLLAGANTGELFF
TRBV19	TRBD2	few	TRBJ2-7	TGTGCCAGTAGTATAGGTGCGGGAGTGGGACCTTTTTATGAGCAGTACTTC	CASSIGAGVGPFYEQYF
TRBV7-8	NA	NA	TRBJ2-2	TGTGCCACGCCCGGCAGGATGGCCGGGGAGCTGTTTTTT	CATPGRMAGELFF
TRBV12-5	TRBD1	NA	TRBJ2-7	TGTGCTAGTGCCAGCACGGGACAGGGAACCTACGAGCAGTACTTC	CASASTGQGTYEQYF
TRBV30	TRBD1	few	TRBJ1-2	TGTGCCTGGAGTGCGCCGGGGGGACAGGCCCCTCATGGCTACACCTTC	CAWSAPGGQAPHGYTF
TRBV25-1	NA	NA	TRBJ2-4	TGTGCCAGCAGTGAATCGAACGGGGTAGTACAAAACATTCAGTACTTC	CASSESNGVVQNIQYF
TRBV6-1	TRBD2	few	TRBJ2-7	TGTGCCAGCAGTGACAGCGGGAGGGCCCTCTACGAGCAGTACTTC	CASSDSGRALYEQYF
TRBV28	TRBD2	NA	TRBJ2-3	TGTGCCAGCAGTCCGGGAGGCCGCACAGATACGCAGTATTTT	CASSPGGRTDTQYF
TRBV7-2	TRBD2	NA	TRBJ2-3	TGTGCCAGCAGCGGCCGGGGGGAGACAGATACGCAGTATTTT	CASSGRGETDTQYF
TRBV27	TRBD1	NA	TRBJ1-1	TGTGCCAGCAGTTCCGGGACAGCGAACACTGAAGCTTTCTTT	CASSSGTANTEAFF
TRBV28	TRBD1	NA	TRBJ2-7	TGTGCCAGCAGGCCGGGGACAGTCCTTCCAGGCGAGCAGTACTTC	CASRPGTVLPGEQYF
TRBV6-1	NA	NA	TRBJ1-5	TGTGCCAGCAGTGAACCTTACAGGGTAGGCGATCAGCCCCAGCATTTT	CASSEPYRVGDQPQHF
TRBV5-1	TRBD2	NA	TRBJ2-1	TGCGCCAGCAGCCCCGGACTAGCGGGAGGATTCTACAATGAGCAGTTCTTC	CASSPGLAGGFYNEQFF
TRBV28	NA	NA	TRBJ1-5	TGTGCCAGCAGTTTAACAGTTAATCAGCCCCAGCATTTT	CASSLTVNQPQHF
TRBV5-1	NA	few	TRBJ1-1	TGCGCCAGCAGCGCCGAGGGTGAAGCTTTCTTT	CASSAEGEAFF
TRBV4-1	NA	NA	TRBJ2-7	TGCGCCAGCAGCCAACACGATTACGAGCAGTACTTC	CASSQHDYEQYF
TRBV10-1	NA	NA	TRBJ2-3	TGCGCCAGCAGTGACTGGGCGGGGAGTGAGGATACGCAGTATTTT	CASSDWAGSEDTQYF
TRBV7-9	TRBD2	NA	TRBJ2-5	TGTGCCAGCAGCACCGGACTAGGGAGTACAGAGACCCAGTACTTC	CASSTGLGSTETQYF
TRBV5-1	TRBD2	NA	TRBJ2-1	TGCGCCAGCAGCTTGGGGACTAGCGGGAGAGATGAGCAGTTCTTC	CASSLGTSGRDEQFF
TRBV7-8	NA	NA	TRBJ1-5	TGCGCCAGCAGCTTAGGAGAGGGAGACCAGCCCCAGCATTTT	CASSLGEGDQPQHF
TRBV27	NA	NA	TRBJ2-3	TGTGCCAGCAGTCACTATATCATGACTAGCACAGATACGCAGTATTTT	CASSHYIMTSTDTQYF
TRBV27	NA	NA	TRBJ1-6	TGTGCCACCGGCCCAGGTCGGCATTCACCCCTCCACTTT	CATGPGRHSPLHF
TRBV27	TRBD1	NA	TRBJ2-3	TGTGCCAGCAGTTCGGGACAGGGTAACGCAGATACGCAGTATTTT	CASSSGQGNADTQYF
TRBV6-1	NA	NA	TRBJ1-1	TGTGCCAGCAGTGAGGAGACAGGTTCTGAAGCTTTCTTT	CASSEETGSEAFF
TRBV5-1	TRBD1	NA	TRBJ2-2	TGCGCCAGCACCCAGGGGGTGATGTCCGGGGAGCTGTTTTTT	CASTQGVMSGELFF
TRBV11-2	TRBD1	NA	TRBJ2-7	TGTGCCAGCAGCTTAGTCCGGGACAGAGAAGCCTACGAGCAGTACTTC	CASSLVRDREAYEQYF
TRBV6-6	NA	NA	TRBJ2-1	TGTGCCAGCAGTTACTTGTCGGGATTCAATGAGCAGTTCTTC	CASSYLSGFNEQFF
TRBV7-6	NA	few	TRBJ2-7	TGTGCCAGCAGCCAGACTAGAGCTGGGCAATACGAGCAGTACTTC	CASSQTRAGQYEQYF
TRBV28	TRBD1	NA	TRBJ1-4	TGTGCCAGCAGTCCACAAACCGGGACAGGGAGTAATGAAAAACTGTTTTTT	CASSPQTGTGSNEKLFF
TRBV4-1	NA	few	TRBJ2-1	TGCGCCAGCAGCCAAGATCCCAGCGGTCATACCTACAATGAGCAGTTCTTC	CASSQDPSGHTYNEQFF
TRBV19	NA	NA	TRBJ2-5	TGTGCCAGTAGTATGGCCGAGACCCAGTACTTC	CASSMAETQYF
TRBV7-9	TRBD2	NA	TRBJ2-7	TGTGCCAGCAGCTATAGCGGGAGAAGTGGCGAGCAGTACTTC	CASSYSGRSGEQYF
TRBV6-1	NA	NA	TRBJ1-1	TGTGCCAGCAGAAGGGGGACGGTGAACACTGAAGCTTTCTTT	CASRRGTVNTEAFF
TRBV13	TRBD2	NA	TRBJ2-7	TGTGCCAGCAGCCCCGGGGGAGCGGGAGGGTACGAGCAGTACTTC	CASSPGGAGGYEQYF
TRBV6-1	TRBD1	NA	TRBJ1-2	TGTGCCAGCAGTGAAGTAGGGACAGGGGGCCCTCATGGCTACACCTTC	CASSEVGTGGPHGYTF
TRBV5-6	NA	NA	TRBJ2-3	TGTGCCAGCAGCCGTCCTACAGATACGCAGTATTTT	CASSRPTDTQYF
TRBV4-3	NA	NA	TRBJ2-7	TGCGCCAGCAGCCAAGATCTCGGGTACGAGCAGTACTTC	CASSQDLGYEQYF
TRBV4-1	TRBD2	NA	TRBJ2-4	TGCGCCAGCGGCCTCGAATGGTCGGGAGGCGACGGAATAGCCAAAAACATTCAGTACTTC	CASGLEWSGGDGIAKNIQYF
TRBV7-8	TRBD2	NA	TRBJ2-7	TGTGCCAGCAGCTTCGCTCTAGCGGGAGGTACCTACGAGCAGTACTTC	CASSFALAGGTYEQYF
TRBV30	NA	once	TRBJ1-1	TGTGCCTGGAGTAAGGGGCTCCTGCGTAGGGGTGAAGCTTTCTTT	CAWSKGLLRRGEAFF
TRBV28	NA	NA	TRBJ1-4	TGTGCCAGCAGTTCGCGTGCTCTTCATGAAAAACTGTTTTTT	CASSSRALHEKLFF
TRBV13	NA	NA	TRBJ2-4	TGTGCCAGCAGCTTGGAGGGCCGAAACATTCAGTACTTC	CASSLEGRNIQYF
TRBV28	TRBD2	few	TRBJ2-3	TGTGCCAGCGTCCCTAGCGGGAGGGTTTTCACAGATACGCAGTATTTT	CASVPSGRVFTDTQYF
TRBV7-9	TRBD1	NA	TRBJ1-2	TGTGCCAGCGAGGAAGTAGACAGGGATGCCTATGGCTACACCTTC	CASEEVDRDAYGYTF
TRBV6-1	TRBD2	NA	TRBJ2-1	TGTGCCAGCAGTGAAATGTTAGCGGGAGTGGATGAGCAGTTCTTC	CASSEMLAGVDEQFF
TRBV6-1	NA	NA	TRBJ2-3	TGTGCCAGCCTAGAGGGTGGGGGGACAGATACGCAGTATTTT	CASLEGGGTDTQYF